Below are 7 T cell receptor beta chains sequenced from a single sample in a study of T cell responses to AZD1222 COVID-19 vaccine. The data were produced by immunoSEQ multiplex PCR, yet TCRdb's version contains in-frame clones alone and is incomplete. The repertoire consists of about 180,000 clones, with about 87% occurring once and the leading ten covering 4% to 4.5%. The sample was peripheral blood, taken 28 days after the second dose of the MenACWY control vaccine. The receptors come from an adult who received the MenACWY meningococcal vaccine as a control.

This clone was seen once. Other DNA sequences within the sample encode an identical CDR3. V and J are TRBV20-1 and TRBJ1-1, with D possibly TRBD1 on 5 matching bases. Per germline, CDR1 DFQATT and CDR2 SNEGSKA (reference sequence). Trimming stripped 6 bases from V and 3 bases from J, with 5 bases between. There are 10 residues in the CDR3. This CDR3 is CSARDTEAFF. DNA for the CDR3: TGCAGTGCCAGGGACACTGAAGCTTTCTTT.

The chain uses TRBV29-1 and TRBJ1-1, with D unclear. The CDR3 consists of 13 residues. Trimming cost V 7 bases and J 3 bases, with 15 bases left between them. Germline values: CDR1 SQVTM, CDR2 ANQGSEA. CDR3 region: CSGGQAFYTEAFF. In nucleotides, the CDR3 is TGCAGCGGGGGTCAAGCCTTCTACACTGAAGCTTTCTTT.

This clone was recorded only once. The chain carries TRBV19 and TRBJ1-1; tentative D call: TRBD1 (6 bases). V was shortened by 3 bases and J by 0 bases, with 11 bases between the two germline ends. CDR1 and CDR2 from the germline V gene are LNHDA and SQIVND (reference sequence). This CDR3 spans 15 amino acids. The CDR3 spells CASSMIGQMNTEAFF. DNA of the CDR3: TGTGCCAGTAGTATGATCGGACAGATGAACACTGAAGCTTTCTTT. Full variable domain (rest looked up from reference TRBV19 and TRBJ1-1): DGGITQSPKYLFRKEGQNVTLSCEQNLNHDAMYWYRQDPGQGLRLIYYSQIVNDFQKGDIAEGYSVSREKKESFPLTVTSAQKNPTAFYLCASSMIGQMNTEAFFGQGTRLTVV.

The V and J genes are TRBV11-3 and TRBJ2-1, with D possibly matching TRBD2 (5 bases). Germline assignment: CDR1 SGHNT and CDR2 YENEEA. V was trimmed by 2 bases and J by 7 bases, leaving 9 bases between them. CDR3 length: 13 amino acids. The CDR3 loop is CASSLTTGNEQFF. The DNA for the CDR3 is TGTGCCAGCAGCTTAACTACGGGGAATGAGCAGTTCTTC.

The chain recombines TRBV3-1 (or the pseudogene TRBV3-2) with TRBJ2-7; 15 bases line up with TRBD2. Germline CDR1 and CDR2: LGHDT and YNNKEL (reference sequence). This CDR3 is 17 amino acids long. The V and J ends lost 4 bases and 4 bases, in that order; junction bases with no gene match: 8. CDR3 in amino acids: CASSPGTSGRRRYEQYF. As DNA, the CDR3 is TGTGCCAGCAGCCCGGGGACTAGCGGGAGGAGGAGATACGAGCAGTACTTC.

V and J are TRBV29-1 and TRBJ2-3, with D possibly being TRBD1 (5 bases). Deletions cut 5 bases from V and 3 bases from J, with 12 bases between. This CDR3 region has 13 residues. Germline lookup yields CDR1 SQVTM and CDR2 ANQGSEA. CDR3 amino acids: CSVQTVRTDTQYF. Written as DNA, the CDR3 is TGCAGCGTTCAGACAGTCCGAACAGATACGCAGTATTTT.

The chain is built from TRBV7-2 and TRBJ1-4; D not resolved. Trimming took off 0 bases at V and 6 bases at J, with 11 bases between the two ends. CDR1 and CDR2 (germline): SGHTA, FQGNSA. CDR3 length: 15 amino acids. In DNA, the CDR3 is TGTGCCAGCAGCTTAGCGGCGGACCCATATGAAAAACTGTTTTTT. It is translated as CASSLAADPYEKLFF.